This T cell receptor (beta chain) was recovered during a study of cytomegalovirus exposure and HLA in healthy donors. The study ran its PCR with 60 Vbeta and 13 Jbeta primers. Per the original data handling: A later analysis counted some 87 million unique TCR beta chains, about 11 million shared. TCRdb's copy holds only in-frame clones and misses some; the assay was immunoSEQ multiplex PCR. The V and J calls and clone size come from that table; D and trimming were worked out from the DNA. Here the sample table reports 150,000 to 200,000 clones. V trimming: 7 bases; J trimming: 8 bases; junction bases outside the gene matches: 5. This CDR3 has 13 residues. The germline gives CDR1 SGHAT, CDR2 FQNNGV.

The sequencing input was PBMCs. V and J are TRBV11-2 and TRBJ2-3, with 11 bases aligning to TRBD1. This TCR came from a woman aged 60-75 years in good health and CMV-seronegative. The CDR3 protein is CASNAGTGGTQYF. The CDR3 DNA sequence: TGTGCCAGCAACGCCGGGACAGGGGGTACGCAGTATTTT. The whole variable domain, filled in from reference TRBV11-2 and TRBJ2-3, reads EAGVAQSPRYKIIEKRQSVAFWCNPISGHATLYWYQQILGQGPKLLIQFQNNGVVDDSQLPKDRFSAERLKGVDSTLKIQPAKLEDSAVYLCASNAGTGGTQYFGPGTRLTVL.